Sequencing of this TCR beta chain was carried out in a study of blood T cell repertoires in COVID-19. Study background: Whether acute or convalescent, the COVID-19 samples came from the United States, Italy and Spain.

This clone is labeled as medium-sized (0.01 to 0.1%). There are 15 residues in the CDR3. Germline values: CDR1 SNHLY, CDR2 FYNNEI. V lost 3 bases and J lost 4, with 15 bases in between. TCRdb's table, derived via immunoSEQ multiplex PCR, lists solely in-frame clones and lacks some. Here the sample spans 35,000 to 40,000 clones, 81% being singletons. Sequenced sample: peripheral blood. This receptor was taken from an elderly man with active or convalescent COVID-19. The chain links TRBV2 to TRBJ1-2; D might be TRBD1 (6 bases). CDR3 in amino acids: CASSDHRVRGYGYTF. Written as DNA, the CDR3 is TGTGCCAGCAGTGATCACAGGGTGAGGGGCTATGGCTACACCTTC.